These 21 T cell receptor beta chains originate from one sample sequenced in a study of T cells in Graves' hyperthyroidism and ophthalmopathy. The CDR3 regions of TCR beta were amplified from RNA transcripts. Researchers ran a first-round RT-PCR on the TCR CDR3 using the HTBI primer set. TCRdb re-derived calls from the multiplex PCR reads in MiXCR, one entry per CDR3 protein. The top ten hold approximately 15% of the sample, which has under 750,000 distinct CDR3 sequences, roughly a sixth seen once. Material for sequencing was blood. These receptor sequences come from a woman aged 45-65 years with Graves' hyperthyroidism that later progressed to Graves' ophthalmopathy.

The sample holds many counts of this clonotype. The chain is built from TRBV7-9 and TRBJ2-5; weak D call: TRBD1 (6 bases). The CDR3 is 14 amino acids. V lost 6 bases to trimming and J lost 7 bases, with 18 bases between them. The germline V gene encodes CDR1 SEHNR and CDR2 FQNEAQ (reference sequence). CDR3 residues: CASSRTTGLVTQYF. DNA of the CDR3: TGTGCCAGCAGTCGCACCACAGGGTTGGTGACCCAGTACTTC.

This clonotype was recorded at least ten times. The chain recombines TRBV20-1 with TRBJ2-3; weak D call: TRBD1 (6 bases). Germline V CDR1 and CDR2: DFQATT, SNEGSKA (reference sequence). Trimming cost V 6 bases and J 3 bases, with 19 bases left between them. The CDR3 is made up of 15 amino acids. The chain's CDR3 is CSAVWAQGGTDTQYF. CDR3 bases: TGCAGTGCCGTGTGGGCACAGGGTGGTACAGATACGCAGTATTTT.

This clonotype was observed at least ten times. This chain joins TRBV12-3 or TRBV12-4 and TRBJ2-3, with 12 bases lining up with TRBD2. The V gene end was trimmed by 6 bases and the J gene end by 5 bases; junction bases not matched to a gene: 6. This CDR3 has 15 amino acids. CDR3: CASRASGGAGDTQYF. In DNA form, the CDR3 reads TGTGCCAGCAGGGCTAGCGGGGGGGCCGGAGATACGCAGTATTTT.

This clonotype was seen more than once but under ten times. Being one base from a much bigger clone, this may be a read error. DNA of the CDR3: TGTGCCAGCACACCACGGGACAGGGTGAACACTGAAGCTTTCTTT. This gives the protein CASTPRDRVNTEAFF. The rearrangement joins TRBV18 to TRBJ1-1, with 9 bases matching TRBD1. The germline V gene encodes CDR1 KGHSH and CDR2 LQKENI. The CDR3 extends over 15 amino acids.

This clonotype has just a few counts. The J gene is TRBJ2-2, the V gene TRBV13; D is uncertain. Trimming stripped 3 bases from V and 0 bases from J, with 8 bases between. Germline CDR1 reads PRHDT; CDR2 reads FYEKMQ (reference sequence). The CDR3 runs to 15 residues. Here the CDR3 reads CASSFGVANTGELFF. The CDR3 coding sequence is TGTGCCAGCAGCTTTGGCGTGGCGAACACCGGGGAGCTGTTTTTT.

The chain couples TRBV2 to TRBJ2-7, with 11 positions matching TRBD1. Trimming removed 8 bases from V and 4 bases from J; junction bases left unmatched: 10. Germline lookup yields CDR1 SNHLY and CDR2 FYNNEI. The CDR3 is made up of 15 amino acids. The CDR3 region has the DNA TGTGCCAGCCTGGACAGGGGGCCGGTCGGGTACGAGCAGTACTTC. It specifies CASLDRGPVGYEQYF.

V and J are TRBV6-1 and TRBJ1-5; 8 bases match TRBD1. In germline, CDR1 is MNHNS, CDR2 SASEGT. With 6 bases clipped from V and 1 base from J, the junction kept 2 bases outside the gene matches. The CDR3 spans 14 residues. The CDR3 sequence is CASRPGGSNQPQHF. CDR3 nucleotides: TGTGCCAGCAGGCCAGGGGGCAGCAATCAGCCCCAGCATTTT.

The V gene is TRBV29-1, the J gene TRBJ1-2, with D possibly matching TRBD1 (6 bases). CDR1 and CDR2 (germline): SQVTM, ANQGSEA. This CDR3 has 13 amino acids. The V and J ends lost 3 bases and 1 base respectively, with 9 bases between them. The CDR3 here is CSVDEGDNYGYTF. CDR3 DNA: TGCAGCGTTGATGAGGGGGATAACTATGGCTACACCTTC.

This clonotype was observed a handful of times. This chain joins TRBV11-2 and TRBJ1-2; D is ambiguous. Germline-derived CDR1 and CDR2 are SGHAT and FQNNGV. There are 14 residues in the CDR3. Trimming took off 3 bases at V and 0 bases at J, with 8 bases between the two ends. This CDR3 reads CASSFSKTNYGYTF. As DNA, the CDR3 is TGTGCCAGCAGCTTCTCCAAGACTAACTATGGCTACACCTTC.

The V gene is TRBV7-2, the J gene TRBJ2-2; a weak D match, TRBD2 (5 bases). V was shortened by 5 bases and J by 6 bases, with 13 bases between the two germline ends. Germline lookup yields CDR1 SGHTA and CDR2 FQGNSA. The CDR3 runs to 14 residues. The CDR3, as DNA: TGTGCCAGCAGCCCCCTGAACGGGGCCGGGGAGCTGTTTTTT. Protein product: CASSPLNGAGELFF. The full variable domain, in which reference TRBV7-2 and TRBJ2-2 provide the parts outside the CDR3, is GAGVSQSPSNKVTEKGKDVELRCDPISGHTALYWYRQSLGQGLEFLIYFQGNSAPDKSGLPSDRFSAERTGGSVSTLTIQRTQQEDSAVYLCASSPLNGAGELFFGEGSRLTVL.

This clonotype has a count of ten or more. CDR3 sequence reads: CASSSGAGGSYNEQFF. The CDR3 region has the DNA TGCGCCAGCAGCTCAGGAGCGGGGGGCTCCTACAATGAGCAGTTCTTC. The chain has TRBV5-1 and TRBJ2-1, with 9 bases fitting TRBD2. V shed 3 bases and J 0 bases; nucleotides not matched to a gene: 4. Germline CDR1 reads SGHRS; CDR2 reads YFSETQ. This CDR3 has 16 amino acids.

This clonotype was seen a handful of times. The rearrangement links TRBV12-5 to TRBJ2-3, with D unresolved. This CDR3 is built from 15 residues. With 1 base removed from V and 4 bases from J, the gap between germline ends came to 12 bases. CDR1 LGHNT and CDR2 FRNRAP come from the germline V gene. CDR3 sequence: CASGLGLARPDTQYF. CDR3 nucleotide sequence: TGTGCTAGTGGTTTGGGATTGGCGAGGCCAGATACGCAGTATTTT.

This clonotype was seen only once. The chain carries TRBV5-1 and TRBJ1-1, with D possibly being TRBD1 (6 bases). V lost 3 bases and J 3 bases, leaving 12 bases between the germline ends. Germline CDR1 is SGHRS and CDR2 is YFSETQ. This CDR3 contains 14 residues. CDR3 DNA sequence: TGCGCCAGCAGCTCGACAGGTTTGGACACTGAAGCTTTCTTT. Translation: CASSSTGLDTEAFF.

This clonotype came up many times. The CDR3 sequence: CASSLFITEPNTEAFF. The CDR3 DNA reads as TGTGCCAGCAGCTTATTTATAACGGAGCCGAACACTGAAGCTTTCTTT. The chain links TRBV11-2 to TRBJ1-1; D is ambiguous. The CDR3 spans 16 residues. Germline CDR1 SGHAT, CDR2 FQNNGV. V dropped 2 bases and J dropped 1 base, with 14 bases sitting between them.

V usage is TRBV19 and J usage is TRBJ1-2; tentative D call: TRBD1 (5 bases). This CDR3 comprises 15 residues. Trimming stripped 4 bases from V and 3 bases from J, with 15 bases between. Germline lookup yields CDR1 LNHDA and CDR2 SQIVND (reference sequence). CDR3 nucleotides: TGTGCCAGTAGTACGCCCGGCAGGGTTGACTATGGCTACACCTTC. It specifies CASSTPGRVDYGYTF.

V and J are TRBV6-2 or TRBV6-3 and TRBJ2-5; 12 nucleotides match TRBD1. Germline lookup yields CDR1 MNHEY and CDR2 SVGEGT. CDR3 size: 19 residues. V shed 7 bases, J shed 0 bases, and the junction held 15 bases outside the gene matches. The CDR3 is CASTQQGQGANPYQETQYF. The CDR3 DNA is TGTGCCAGCACCCAGCAGGGACAGGGGGCGAATCCGTACCAAGAGACCCAGTACTTC.

In this sample, this clonotype turned up a few times. The chain joins TRBV14 to TRBJ1-5, with D perhaps matching TRBD1 (5 bases). V was trimmed by 1 base and J by 5 bases, leaving 12 bases between them. The V gene's germline CDR1 is SGHDN and CDR2 FVKESK. The CDR3 length is 15 residues. Here the CDR3 DNA reads TGTGCCAGCAGCCAAGGTGGAGGGGTGGATCAGCCCCAGCATTTT. The encoded protein is CASSQGGGVDQPQHF.

The V and J genes are TRBV3-1 and TRBJ2-5, with TRBD2 matching 11 bases. This CDR3 has 15 residues. CDR1 is LGHDT, CDR2 YNNKEL, per germline (reference sequence). V lost 4 bases and J lost 7; bases outside the gene matches: 8. CDR3 in amino acids: CASSPTSGVGWTQYF. The DNA for the CDR3 is TGTGCCAGCAGCCCGACTAGCGGGGTAGGGTGGACCCAGTACTTC.

This chain joins TRBV20-1 and TRBJ2-6; unclear D gene. The CDR3 has 14 amino acids. Trimming left V 0 bases short and J 0 bases short, with 3 bases between. Germline V CDR1 and CDR2: DFQATT, SNEGSKA (reference sequence). This CDR3 reads CSARDNSGANVLTF. CDR3 nucleotide sequence: TGCAGTGCTAGAGACAACTCTGGGGCCAACGTCCTGACTTTC.

This clonotype was observed a handful of times. V gene TRBV19 combines with J gene TRBJ1-2; D gene ambiguous. V lost 4 bases to trimming and J lost 3 bases, with 15 bases between them. CDR1 and CDR2 from the germline V gene are LNHDA and SQIVND (reference sequence). The CDR3 is made up of 15 amino acids. The CDR3 nucleotides are TGTGCCAGTAGTAAAAATACTATCCGGGACTATGGCTACACCTTC. This gives the protein CASSKNTIRDYGYTF. Combining the CDR3 with reference TRBV19 and TRBJ1-2 gives the whole variable domain DGGITQSPKYLFRKEGQNVTLSCEQNLNHDAMYWYRQDPGQGLRLIYYSQIVNDFQKGDIAEGYSVSREKKESFPLTVTSAQKNPTAFYLCASSKNTIRDYGYTFGSGTRLTVV.

Of note for this clonotype: With a much larger clone just one base away, this may be a read error. The chain has TRBV2 and TRBJ1-2, with D unclear. Germline V gene data show CDR1 as SNHLY and CDR2 as FYNNEI. The CDR3 length is 13 residues. Here the CDR3 reads CASGDFWGDGYTF. CDR3 nucleotides: TGTGCCAGCGGTGATTTCTGGGGAGATGGCTACACCTTC.